In its sample, the clone carrying this TCR beta chain was seen a few times. CDR3 length equals 14 residues. The record originates from a study of CD4 and CD8 cells across lung adenocarcinoma regions. Localized lung adenocarcinoma, a non-small cell lung cancer, affected the donors. TCRdb used MiXCR to reprocess the PCR reads, holding one entry per CDR3 protein. The sample holds 11,000 or so distinct CDR3 sequences, around 50% seen once. The receptor comes from a female donor with lung adenocarcinoma. The CD4 and CD8 labels of this study may be unreliable. Sample: CD8+ T cells from the center of a lung tumor. The chain combines TRBV12-3 or TRBV12-4 with TRBJ2-5; the D gene could be TRBD1 or TRBD2 (6 bases each). The DNA end favors TRBJ2-7, so the J call may be wrong. CDR3 region: CASSLYGGPYEQYF. CDR3 DNA: TGTGCCAGCAGTTTGTACGGGGGCCCCTACGAGCAGTACTTC.